The 28 T cell receptor beta chains below were found in one sample sequenced in a study of Ad26.COV2.S vaccination and SARS-CoV-2 variants. Assay used: immunoSEQ multiplex PCR; TCRdb lists only in-frame clones, some missing. The data show roughly 350,000 clones, around 90% seen once. As to treatment: about 20 received Ad26.COV2.S at low or high dose, single or two shots; roughly five received placebo; per-sample allocation not given. Sampling was performed 63 days after the first vaccine or placebo injection. The sample in question was peripheral blood, obtained in a trial of Ad26.COV2.S vaccine versus placebo. These receptors all come from a person between 18 and 60 years old who received the Ad26.COV2.S COVID-19 vaccine or a placebo.

The chain combines TRBV28 with TRBJ1-1; D is perhaps TRBD1 (5 bases). CDR3 length: 13 residues. Germline CDR1 and CDR2: MDHEN and SYDVKM. Trimming shortened V by 6 bases and J by 1 base, and 9 bases separated the two germline ends. Written as DNA, the CDR3 is TGTGCCAGCAGGAGCGGACAGAACACTGAAGCTTTCTTT. It is translated as CASRSGQNTEAFF.

The V gene is TRBV28, the J gene TRBJ1-2; no reliable D call. The length of the CDR3 is 13 residues. CDR1 is MDHEN, CDR2 SYDVKM, per germline. V was cut by 3 bases and J by 2 bases, with 7 bases left in between. CDR3 protein: CASSFRANYGYTF. In nucleotides, the CDR3 is TGTGCCAGCAGTTTCCGGGCAAACTATGGCTACACCTTC.

As concerns this clone: The sample carries other DNA sequences with the same CDR3. The chain links TRBV9 to TRBJ2-5, with 7 bases lining up with TRBD2. Germline CDR1 reads SGDLS; CDR2 reads YYNGEE. V gave up 1 base and J gave up 2 bases; unmatched junction bases: 2. The CDR3 runs 14 residues. Here the CDR3 DNA reads TGTGCCAGCAGCGTACTAGCGGCTCAAGAGACCCAGTACTTC. Protein sequence: CASSVLAAQETQYF. The full variable domain, rest sourced from reference TRBV9 and TRBJ2-5, is DSGVTQTPKHLITATGQRVTLRCSPRSGDLSVYWYQQSLDQGLQFLIQYYNGEERAKGNILERFSAQQFPDLHSELNLSSLELGDSALYFCASSVLAAQETQYFGPGTRLLVL.

This clone has only one observation. This chain connects TRBV30 to TRBJ1-2, with D possibly being TRBD1 (6 bases). CDR3 length: 13 amino acids. Trimming pared 2 bases from V and 1 base from J, leaving 8 bases between. Per the germline V gene, CDR1 is GTSNPN and CDR2 is SVGIG (reference sequence). CDR3 residues: CAWSPGHNYGYTF. Here the CDR3 DNA reads TGTGCCTGGAGTCCGGGACATAACTATGGCTACACCTTC.

This chain joins TRBV2 and TRBJ2-7; tentatively, D is TRBD2 (5 bases). Germline lookup yields CDR1 SNHLY and CDR2 FYNNEI. CDR3 length equals 13 residues. Trimming cost V 11 bases and J 0 bases, with 14 bases left between them. The DNA for the CDR3 is TGTGCCGGAGGACTCCCGAGCTCCTACGAGCAGTACTTC. Its protein product is CAGGLPSSYEQYF.

The CDR3: CASSATVLMNTEAFF. The CDR3 DNA sequence: TGTGCCAGCAGCGCGACAGTTCTCATGAACACTGAAGCTTTCTTT. The J gene is TRBJ1-1, the V gene TRBV7-8; D is perhaps TRBD1 (5 bases). This CDR3 comprises 15 residues. V gave up 5 bases and J gave up 0 bases, with 13 bases separating them. From germline, CDR1 is SGHVS and CDR2 FQNEAQ.

The chain has TRBV23-1 and TRBJ2-6; a weak D match, TRBD1 (5 bases). TRBV23-1 is classed as an ORF, of uncertain function. Trimming removed 2 bases at V and 4 bases at J, with 12 bases between. The CDR3 spans 16 residues. The CDR3 spells CASSQPDMRGANVLTF. The CDR3 DNA is TGCGCCAGCAGTCAACCGGACATGAGAGGGGCCAACGTCCTGACTTTC.

About this clone: A read error may produce the germline difference seen at one junction end. This chain connects TRBV7-2 to TRBJ2-3, with 10 bases matching TRBD2. Germline loops: CDR1 SGHTA, CDR2 FQGNSA. This CDR3 comprises 15 residues. The CDR3 loop reads CASSIAGGRTDTQYF. CDR3 DNA sequence: TGTGCCAGCAGCATAGCGGGAGGCCGCACAGATACGCAGTATTTT.

The count of this clone is one. V is TRBV7-8 and J is TRBJ1-2; D is unresolved. This CDR3 contains 15 residues. V was trimmed by 5 bases and J by 0 bases, leaving 13 bases between them. The germline V gene encodes CDR1 SGHVS and CDR2 FQNEAQ. The CDR3 spells CASSVSRPSNYGYTF. The CDR3, as DNA: TGTGCCAGCAGCGTAAGCCGGCCTTCTAACTATGGCTACACCTTC.

The chain joins TRBV5-8 to TRBJ1-6; no reliable D call. The germline gives CDR1 SGHTS, CDR2 YDEGEE. V was trimmed by 2 bases and J by 7 bases, leaving 16 bases between them. The CDR3 spans 16 residues. CDR3 in DNA: TGTGCCAGCAGCTTATTTGATTTCGGAGTAAATTCACCCCTCCACTTT. Translation gives CASSLFDFGVNSPLHF.

The chain has TRBV5-4 and TRBJ2-2; TRBD2 matches at 10 bases. V dropped 4 bases and J dropped 5; count of bases not matched to a gene: 11. Germline V gives CDR1 SGHNT, CDR2 YYREEE (reference sequence). This CDR3 spans 17 amino acids. CDR3 loop: CASSASSGRALTGELFF. CDR3 in DNA: TGTGCCAGCAGCGCCTCGAGCGGGAGGGCCTTAACCGGGGAGCTGTTTTTT.

The genes are TRBV7-2 and TRBJ2-7, with a possible D match to TRBD2 (6 bases). V was clipped by 5 bases and J by 0 bases, with 14 bases between them. The CDR3 runs 15 residues. Germline V gene lookup returns CDR1 SGHTA and CDR2 FQGNSA. CDR3 DNA sequence: TGTGCCAGCAGCCTTCGGGAGATTAGCTCCTACGAGCAGTACTTC. Translating it yields CASSLREISSYEQYF.

The genes are TRBV27 and TRBJ2-7, with D perhaps TRBD1 (6 bases). The length of the CDR3 is 15 residues. Per germline, CDR1 MNHEY and CDR2 SMNVEV (reference sequence). Trimming took 2 bases from V and 4 from J, leaving 15 bases between them. CDR3 sequence reads: CASSLILAGAYEQYF. CDR3 nucleotides: TGTGCCAGCAGTTTAATTTTGGCAGGGGCGTACGAGCAGTACTTC.

V is TRBV7-9 and J is TRBJ1-1; tentative D call: TRBD1 (5 bases). This CDR3 is 14 amino acids long. The ends were cut back, 5 bases at V and 4 bases at J, with 14 bases in the middle. Germline V lookup: CDR1 SEHNR, CDR2 FQNEAQ (reference sequence). The DNA of the CDR3 is TGTGCCAGCAGCCTATCCGGGGGGGTCACTGAAGCTTTCTTT. This codes for CASSLSGGVTEAFF.

The rearrangement links TRBV27 to TRBJ1-1; possible D gene TRBD1, 5 bases. The V and J ends lost 4 bases and 3 bases respectively, with 12 bases between them. Germline loops: CDR1 MNHEY, CDR2 SMNVEV (reference sequence). CDR3 length: 14 residues. The CDR3, as DNA: TGTGCCAGCAGTTCCCTCCGAGGGGACACTGAAGCTTTCTTT. It encodes CASSSLRGDTEAFF.

This chain connects TRBV28 to TRBJ1-5; maybe TRBD1 (5 bases). The CDR3 spans 16 residues. Germline CDR1 is MDHEN and CDR2 is SYDVKM. Between the trimmed V and J ends, which lost 2 bases and 9 bases, there was a span of 20 bases. The CDR3 DNA sequence: TGTGCCAGCAGTTTAACCCCGACGGGGGGGTCTGGGCCCCAGCATTTT. Translating gives CASSLTPTGGSGPQHF.

The V call is TRBV7-3, the J call TRBJ2-3; a possible D gene is TRBD1 (5 bases). The CDR3 has 16 residues. Germline V gives CDR1 SGHTA, CDR2 FQGTGA. Trimming pared 5 bases from V and 1 base from J, leaving 16 bases between. The CDR3 bases are TGTGCCAGCAGCCCAAACCCCGACAGAGGCACAGATACGCAGTATTTT. Amino acids: CASSPNPDRGTDTQYF.

This chain uses TRBV30 with TRBJ2-1, with 8 bases lining up with TRBD1. V was pared by 0 bases and J by 6 bases, with 7 bases of the junction left unmatched. The CDR3 sequence is 15 residues long. CDR1 is GTSNPN and CDR2 is SVGIG in the germline V gene (reference sequence). CDR3 coding DNA: TGTGCCTGGAGTGTGGGGCAGGGGGCGACCAATGAGCAGTTCTTC. It translates to CAWSVGQGATNEQFF.

The chain couples TRBV30 to TRBJ2-2, with 12 bases fitting TRBD2. Germline CDR1 reads GTSNPN; CDR2 reads SVGIG (reference sequence). With 1 base clipped from V and 1 base from J, the junction kept 7 bases outside the gene matches. The CDR3 spans 18 residues. This CDR3 reads CAWSDLAGGLRNTGELFF. For the CDR3, the DNA is TGTGCCTGGAGTGATCTAGCGGGGGGGCTAAGGAACACCGGGGAGCTGTTTTTT.

CDR3 in DNA: TGTGCCAGCAGCAGGTTTGCCGGGGAGCTGTTTTTT. Translated, it gives CASSRFAGELFF. The rearrangement links TRBV6-2 or TRBV6-3 to TRBJ2-2; D is uncertain. The ends were cut back, 6 bases at V and 6 bases at J, with 8 bases in the middle. Germline V gene data show CDR1 as MNHEY and CDR2 as SVGEGT. The CDR3 has 12 residues.

The V call is TRBV25-1, the J call TRBJ2-3; D ambiguous. V gave up 6 bases and J gave up 2 bases, with 6 bases separating them. This CDR3 spans 12 amino acids. CDR1 is MGHDK, CDR2 SYGVNS, per germline. Here the CDR3 reads CASRRFTDTQYF. In DNA, the CDR3 is TGTGCCAGCAGGAGATTCACAGATACGCAGTATTTT.

The chain uses TRBV7-9 and TRBJ1-4; a possible D gene is TRBD1 (5 bases). The CDR3 totals 16 residues. CDR1 SEHNR and CDR2 FQNEAQ come from the germline V gene (reference sequence). V lost 3 bases to trimming and J lost 8 bases, with 19 bases between them. The CDR3, as DNA: TGTGCCAGCAGCTTCCCCTGGGGGAAACTAGAAGAAAAACTGTTTTTT. It codes for CASSFPWGKLEEKLFF.

CDR3 in DNA: TGCGCCAGCAAGGGAAACAGGGGGGGAAGCACCGGGGAGCTGTTTTTT. Protein product: CASKGNRGGSTGELFF. This chain joins TRBV4-1 and TRBJ2-2, with a weak D call TRBD1 (8 bases). Trimming removed 7 bases from V and 4 bases from J, with 19 bases in between. Germline V gene sequence: CDR1 MGHRA, CDR2 YSYEKL. The CDR3 runs to 16 residues.

J is TRBJ1-2 and V is TRBV15; D is uncertain. CDR1 and CDR2 from the germline V gene are LNHNV and YYDKDF (reference sequence). The CDR3 consists of 15 residues. Trimming took 1 base from V and 1 from J, leaving 10 bases between them. The CDR3 DNA sequence: TGTGCCACCAGCAGAGTCTCGGGAGTTAACTATGGCTACACCTTC. Its translation: CATSRVSGVNYGYTF.

The chain combines TRBV4-3 with TRBJ1-4; no reliable D call. CDR3 length: 16 residues. The germline CDR1 and CDR2 sequences are LGHNA and YSLEER. The germline V and J ends were trimmed by 1 base and 1 base, with 10 bases remaining between them. This CDR3 is CASSQGSGRTNEKLFF. The CDR3 nucleotides are TGCGCCAGCAGCCAAGGTTCAGGTCGAACTAATGAAAAACTGTTTTTT.

The chain links TRBV3-1 (or the pseudogene TRBV3-2) to TRBJ1-2, with D possibly matching TRBD1 (5 bases). The V gene's germline CDR1 is LGHDT and CDR2 YNNKEL (reference sequence). The CDR3 totals 16 residues. Trimming stripped 2 bases from V and 2 bases from J, with 15 bases between. The CDR3 DNA follows: TGTGCCAGCAGCCAATCAAACACAGGAGCGAACTATGGCTACACCTTC. It yields the protein CASSQSNTGANYGYTF.

The chain couples TRBV28 to TRBJ1-1; perhaps TRBD1 as D (6 bases). V lost 6 bases, J lost 1 base, and 9 bases lay in between. Per the germline V gene, CDR1 is MDHEN and CDR2 is SYDVKM. The CDR3 is made up of 13 amino acids. CDR3 DNA: TGTGCCAGCAGCGAACAGGGGAACACTGAAGCTTTCTTT. Encoded protein: CASSEQGNTEAFF.

Notes on this clone: This same CDR3 is encoded by further DNA sequences in the sample. The chain carries TRBV30 and TRBJ1-6, with D unclear. The germline CDR1 and CDR2 sequences are GTSNPN and SVGIG (reference sequence). The CDR3 consists of 13 residues. V gave up 1 base and J gave up 6 bases, with 7 bases separating them. This chain's CDR3 is CAWSGGGNSPLHF. DNA for the CDR3: TGTGCCTGGAGTGGGGGAGGTAATTCACCCCTCCACTTT.